The clone carrying this TCR beta chain has only one observation. The antigen is not known. The record originates from a study of T cell responses to AZD1222 COVID-19 vaccine. Sequencing was performed with immunoSEQ multiplex PCR; in TCRdb, only in-frame clones are kept and a portion is missing. The sample contains roughly 100,000 clones, roughly 88% of which appear only once. Study outcomes and limitations: Two AZD1222 administrations were followed by greater Spike-specific TCR breadth and depth. Along spike, vaccine-associated CD4 TCRs were found throughout, with dominance at 160-218 and 743-854. White British people made up most donors, females outnumbered males, and clonal diversity was possibly underestimated.

The sample consisted of peripheral blood, taken on day 0 of AZD1222 vaccination. The clonotype was recovered from an adult in good health.

In nucleotides, the CDR3 is TGTGCCAGTAGTTTCACAGGGGTGGACGCATTCCCCCTCCACTTT. It codes for CASSFTGVDAFPLHF. The rearrangement uses TRBV19 and TRBJ1-6, with 7 bases aligning to TRBD1. Germline trimming cut 5 bases from V and 13 bases from J; bases unmatched to any gene: 14. This CDR3 contains 15 residues. Germline V CDR1 and CDR2: LNHDA, SQIVND (reference sequence).